This T cell receptor (beta chain) stems from a study of blood T cells in healthy people across ages. The second PCR ran roughly 6 to 11 cycles with a sample-barcoded 5' primer and J-beta primers. TCRdb re-analysed the 5' RACE reads in MiXCR, keeping a single row per CDR3 protein. The table records about 1.6 million distinct CDR3 sequences, almost 35% of them present only once. Specimen: blood. This receptor was identified in a woman in her 30s in good health.

CDR3 sequence reads: CASSQDRQGADTQYF. In DNA, the CDR3 is TGCGCCAGCAGCCAAGATAGGCAGGGGGCAGATACGCAGTATTTT. The rearrangement links TRBV4-1 to TRBJ2-3; 7 bases match TRBD1. Looked up from germline, CDR1 is MGHRA and CDR2 is YSYEKL. Trimming cost V 0 bases and J 4 bases; bases outside gene matches: 4. The CDR3 extends over 15 amino acids.